The T cell receptor beta chain described here comes from a study of OX40 agonist ivuxolimab in advanced cancers. Across the study: An anti-OX40 (CD134) antibody with agonistic activity, ivuxolimab, was administered to patients. Enrollees could have had prior anti-PD-1, anti-PD-L1 or anti-CTLA-4 therapy, which approximately 38% had received.

Study results and caveats: CD4+ T cells averaged fewer expanded clones than CD8+ T cells.

TCRdb keeps only in-frame clones here, not all; method: immunoSEQ multiplex PCR. The top ten clones hold about 26% of a sample with roughly 24,000 clones, just under 80% of them seen once. People who had autoimmune disease history or systemic immunosuppression were excluded. This clone was observed a single time. Antigen: not known. The material was CD4+ or CD8+ T cells sorted from blood, obtained in a trial of the OX40 agonist ivuxolimab. This clonotype was sampled from an adult with an advanced solid tumor such as melanoma, head and neck, liver or kidney cancer.

CDR3 in DNA: TGTGCCAGCAGCCTTGACGGCTCCTACAATGAGCAGTTCTTC. This gives the protein CASSLDGSYNEQFF. The chain carries TRBV6-5 and TRBJ2-1, with no clear D. Germline loops: CDR1 MNHEY, CDR2 SVGAGI. The CDR3 extends over 14 amino acids. V dropped 6 bases and J dropped 0 bases, with 9 bases sitting between them.